Given below is one T cell receptor (beta chain) in context. Authors' data handling: Reference gene primer amplification gave nucleated cell count estimates. The assay was immunoSEQ multiplex PCR, and TCRdb's table has in-frame clones only and misses some. The D gene and trimming were derived from the DNA, and the V and J assignments and clone size from that table. Of under 300,000 clones in the sample, about 85% are singletons; the top ten hold around 6.3%. This record comes from a study of blood T cell repertoires in COVID-19. The wider study: Some COVID-19 samples were acute and others convalescent; all came from the United States, Italy and Spain.

The CDR3 runs 16 residues. Germline loops: CDR1 SGHTS, CDR2 YDEGEE. V shed 0 bases and J shed 0 bases, with 12 bases lying between them. Those enrolled, adults aged roughly 18 to 90 years, came from roughly 22 US areas. Sequencing input: PBMCs or T cells enriched from blood (not recorded which). The source of this sequence is a woman aged 45-65 years who had been exposed to COVID-19. This sequence joins TRBV5-8 and TRBJ1-2; no firm D call. In nucleotides, the CDR3 is TGTGCCAGCAGCTTGGTACCTCTCGGGGCTAACTATGGCTACACCTTC. Translated, it gives CASSLVPLGANYGYTF.